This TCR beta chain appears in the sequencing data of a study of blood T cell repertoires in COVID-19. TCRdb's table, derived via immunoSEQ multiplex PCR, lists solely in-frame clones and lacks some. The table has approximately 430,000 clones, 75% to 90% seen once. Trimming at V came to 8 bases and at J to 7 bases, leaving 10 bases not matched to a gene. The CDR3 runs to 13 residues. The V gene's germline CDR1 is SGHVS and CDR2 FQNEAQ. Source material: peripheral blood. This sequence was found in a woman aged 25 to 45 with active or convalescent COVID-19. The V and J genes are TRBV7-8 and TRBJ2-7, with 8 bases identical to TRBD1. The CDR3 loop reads CASQDRARGEQYF. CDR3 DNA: TGTGCCAGCCAGGACAGGGCCAGAGGGGAGCAGTACTTC.